Each of the 19 T cell receptor beta chains below was sequenced from the same sample in a study of cytotoxic CD8 clonotypes in ibrutinib-treated CLL. Produced via immunoSEQ multiplex PCR; TCRdb's table is partial and in-frame only. Among roughly 110,000 clones listed, approximately 58% were seen once. The sequenced sample was PBMCs, obtained after 24 months of ibrutinib treatment. The receptors here all came from a human donor with chronic lymphocytic leukemia.

V usage is TRBV30 and J usage is TRBJ2-7, with unresolved D. Germline CDR1 GTSNPN, CDR2 SVGIG (reference sequence). The germline V and J ends were trimmed by 4 bases and 5 bases, with 12 bases remaining between them. The CDR3 runs 12 residues. CDR3 sequence (DNA): TGTGCCTGGACCTACTCGGGTAACGAGCAGTACTTC. Translating gives CAWTYSGNEQYF.

V usage is TRBV20-1 and J usage is TRBJ2-7; 7 bases are shared with TRBD1. V shed 5 bases, J shed 6 bases, and the junction held 4 bases outside the gene matches. There are 11 residues in the CDR3. Per germline, CDR1 DFQATT and CDR2 SNEGSKA (reference sequence). The CDR3: CSARDRAEQYF. The CDR3 DNA reads as TGCAGTGCTCGCGACAGGGCCGAGCAGTACTTC.

This clone came up a few times. The chain carries TRBV7-2 and TRBJ1-2, with no clear D. V lost 3 bases and J lost 2, with 10 bases in between. The CDR3 consists of 14 residues. CDR1 is SGHTA and CDR2 is FQGNSA in the germline V gene. CDR3 sequence reads: CASSFGVENYGYTF. As DNA, the CDR3 is TGTGCCAGCAGCTTTGGGGTGGAGAACTATGGCTACACCTTC.

This clone was counted a single time. This sequence joins TRBV30 and TRBJ1-2; D perhaps matches TRBD1 (5 bases). V lost 5 bases and J 6 bases, leaving 19 bases between the germline ends. The CDR3 is 14 residues long. Germline V gene data show CDR1 as GTSNPN and CDR2 as SVGIG (reference sequence). Here the CDR3 DNA reads TGTGCCTGGTTCGTACAGGTGATGAAGGATGGCTACACCTTC. Translation: CAWFVQVMKDGYTF.

V gene TRBV7-3 combines with J gene TRBJ1-6; D unclear. The CDR3 runs to 17 residues. V was trimmed by 2 bases and J by 9 bases, leaving 20 bases between them. Germline CDR1 SGHTA, CDR2 FQGTGA. The CDR3 sequence is CASSLLRPVVRGSPLHF. The CDR3 nucleotides read TGTGCCAGCAGCTTATTACGCCCGGTGGTTCGCGGTTCACCCCTCCACTTT.

The chain couples TRBV19 to TRBJ1-5; the match to TRBD1 covers 7 bases. The length of the CDR3 is 14 residues. After removal of 5 bases from V and 6 bases from J, the junction contained 7 bases not matched to a gene. CDR1 and CDR2 from the germline V gene are LNHDA and SQIVND (reference sequence). CDR3 bases: TGTGCCAGTAGTCACAGGGGCTTGGGTCAGCCCCAGCATTTT. Its translation is CASSHRGLGQPQHF.

This chain connects TRBV2 to TRBJ2-5; D is possibly TRBD2 (6 bases). The germline CDR1 and CDR2 sequences are SNHLY and FYNNEI. With 7 bases removed from V and 0 bases from J, the gap between germline ends came to 12 bases. There are 14 residues in the CDR3. The CDR3 sequence: CASNAAGNQETQYF. CDR3 in DNA: TGTGCCAGCAATGCTGCGGGGAACCAAGAGACCCAGTACTTC.

This clone was recorded once. The chain recombines TRBV27 with TRBJ1-1, with D hard to call. Between the trimmed V and J ends, which lost 5 bases and 8 bases, there was a span of 18 bases. The V gene's germline CDR1 is MNHEY and CDR2 SMNVEV (reference sequence). This CDR3 has 14 amino acids. Written as DNA, the CDR3 is TGTGCCAGCAGTCTTACCTTGGTATCGCCCGAAGCTTTCTTT. Its protein is CASSLTLVSPEAFF.

This clone showed up just a few times. V usage is TRBV6-5 and J usage is TRBJ1-1; possibly TRBD1 for D (6 bases). The CDR3 is 13 residues long. The germline V gene has CDR1 MNHEY and CDR2 SVGAGI. V lost 2 bases to trimming and J lost 8 bases, with 12 bases between them. The CDR3 DNA sequence: TGTGCCAGCAGTTACGACGGGGGGCAAGAAGCTTTCTTT. Its protein is CASSYDGGQEAFF.

The CDR3 loop is CASRSNTGFGGYTF. The DNA of the CDR3 is TGTGCCAGCAGGTCAAATACAGGGTTCGGCGGCTACACCTTC. The chain links TRBV6-6 to TRBJ1-2, with TRBD1 as a possible D gene (6 bases). CDR3 size: 14 residues. With 6 bases removed from V and 8 bases from J, the gap between germline ends came to 19 bases. Germline loops: CDR1 MNHNY, CDR2 SVGAGI (reference sequence).

The chain has TRBV5-1 and TRBJ1-1; D perhaps matches TRBD1 (6 bases). The CDR3 covers 12 residues. Germline V gene data show CDR1 as SGHRS and CDR2 as YFSETQ. V was trimmed by 3 bases and J by 8 bases, leaving 11 bases between them. CDR3 amino acids: CASSSQGGEAFF. The CDR3 bases are TGCGCCAGCAGCTCCCAAGGGGGAGAAGCTTTCTTT.

This rearrangement joins TRBV30 to TRBJ2-1; possibly TRBD2 for D (5 bases). Trimming cost V 5 bases and J 9 bases, with 17 bases left between them. CDR3 length equals 13 residues. Per germline, CDR1 GTSNPN and CDR2 SVGIG (reference sequence). CDR3 amino acids: CAWGVGGSFEQFF. The CDR3 coding sequence is TGTGCCTGGGGGGTAGGTGGGAGTTTTGAGCAGTTCTTC.

A few counts support this clone. The V and J genes are TRBV15 and TRBJ2-7, with D possibly TRBD2 on 5 matching bases. The CDR3 extends over 14 amino acids. CDR1 is LNHNV, CDR2 YYDKDF, per germline (reference sequence). V was shortened by 0 bases and J by 3 bases, with 9 bases between the two germline ends. CDR3 sequence reads: CATSRDNGNYEQYF. CDR3 nucleotide sequence: TGTGCCACCAGCAGAGATAACGGGAACTACGAGCAGTACTTC.

This clone was seen only once. The chain has TRBV13 and TRBJ2-7; D is undetermined. The V gene lost 4 bases and the J gene lost 3 bases, with 19 bases spanning the gap. This CDR3 has 16 residues. Germline loops: CDR1 PRHDT, CDR2 FYEKMQ (reference sequence). CDR3: CASSSSNSIIRYEQYF. CDR3 nucleotides: TGTGCCAGCAGCTCATCTAACTCTATCATCCGCTACGAGCAGTACTTC.

This clone came up many times. The chain combines TRBV28 with TRBJ1-6; D is possibly TRBD1 (5 bases). The V and J ends lost 6 bases and 10 bases respectively, with 19 bases between them. Germline CDR1 and CDR2: MDHEN and SYDVKM. The CDR3 has 15 amino acids. In nucleotides, the CDR3 is TGTGCCAGCAGAACCCTCGTGGGGGTTGGATCACCCCTCCACTTT. It translates to CASRTLVGVGSPLHF.

This chain connects TRBV9 to TRBJ1-2; unclear D gene. Trimming left V 0 bases short and J 8 bases short, with 8 bases between. This CDR3 comprises 12 residues. Germline V CDR1 and CDR2: SGDLS, YYNGEE. Here the CDR3 DNA reads TGTGCCAGCAGCGTAGTCCCGGGCGGCTACACCTTC. This gives the protein CASSVVPGGYTF. Based on the CDR3 plus reference TRBV9 and TRBJ1-2, the full variable domain is DSGVTQTPKHLITATGQRVTLRCSPRSGDLSVYWYQQSLDQGLQFLIQYYNGEERAKGNILERFSAQQFPDLHSELNLSSLELGDSALYFCASSVVPGGYTFGSGTRLTVV.

This chain joins TRBV6-5 and TRBJ1-5, with D perhaps matching TRBD1 (6 bases). The V gene lost 6 bases and the J gene lost 4 bases, with 13 bases spanning the gap. The CDR3 is 14 amino acids. Germline loops: CDR1 MNHEY, CDR2 SVGAGI. The CDR3 sequence: CASRPGQPNQPQHF. CDR3 coding DNA: TGTGCCAGCAGACCGGGACAACCAAATCAGCCCCAGCATTTT.

The rearrangement joins TRBV5-6 to TRBJ1-5; D remains unclear. Per the germline V gene, CDR1 is SGHDT and CDR2 is YYEEEE. This CDR3 spans 14 amino acids. With 1 base removed from V and 7 bases from J, the gap between germline ends came to 12 bases. The CDR3 region is CASSLNGLGQPQHF. The CDR3 DNA follows: TGTGCCAGCAGCTTGAACGGGTTGGGCCAGCCCCAGCATTTT.

CDR3 residues: CPNLSSTYEQYF. The CDR3 DNA is TGTCCCAACTTGAGTTCCACCTACGAGCAGTACTTC. The gene calls are TRBV6-5 and TRBJ2-7; D is unclear. Germline V gene data show CDR1 as MNHEY and CDR2 as SVGAGI. The CDR3 is made up of 12 amino acids.